This T cell receptor (beta chain) was retrieved from a study of Ad26.COV2.S vaccination and SARS-CoV-2 variants. Study background: Administration of Ad26.COV2.S was intramuscular, either once or twice 56 days apart. Broader study findings: Vaccine and placebo recipients had similar non-spike TCR breadth. People who got the vaccine had more spike-specific TCR breadth than people who got placebo.

The data were produced by immunoSEQ multiplex PCR, yet TCRdb's version contains in-frame clones alone and is incomplete. The table shows 440,000 or so clones, with 80% to 95% occurring only once. A word on this clone: Its antigen is not known.

Regarding treatment: around 19 received Ad26.COV2.S at low or high dose, single or two shots; five or six received placebo; per-sample allocation not given. The samples date from day 63 after the first vaccine or placebo injection. Within Boston, the person who donated was an adult of 18-55 years. Specimen: peripheral blood, collected in a trial of Ad26.COV2.S vaccine versus placebo. This TCR derives from a person between 18 and 60 years old who received the Ad26.COV2.S COVID-19 vaccine or a placebo.

CDR3 coding DNA: TGTGCCTGGTCCCGTCTTGGGCTATCCTTCACAGATACGCAGTATTTT. Translating gives CAWSRLGLSFTDTQYF. The rearrangement joins TRBV30 to TRBJ2-3; D is uncertain. Germline V lookup: CDR1 GTSNPN, CDR2 SVGIG (reference sequence). The CDR3 spans 16 residues. The V and J ends lost 5 bases and 2 bases respectively, with 20 bases between them.